Sequencing of this T cell receptor (beta chain) was carried out in a study of T cell responses to AZD1222 COVID-19 vaccine. Only in-frame clones appear in the TCRdb table, and some are missing; sequencing was by immunoSEQ multiplex PCR. The sample lists about 140,000 clones, 75% to 90% seen once, with around 1.6% in the top ten. Per the germline V gene, CDR1 is SGHTA and CDR2 is FQGNSA. Deletions cut 5 bases from V and 7 bases from J, with 33 bases between. This CDR3 has 19 amino acids. The sequences come from peripheral blood, collected on day 0 of AZD1222 vaccination. This clonotype was sampled from an adult in good health. The chain links TRBV7-2 to TRBJ2-7; perhaps TRBD2 as D (6 bases). This CDR3 is CASSPIGLFSTGSGSEQYF. The CDR3 nucleotides are TGTGCCAGCAGCCCCATCGGACTATTTTCGACGGGCTCGGGGAGTGAGCAGTACTTC.